The 32 T cell receptor beta chains below were found in one sample sequenced in a study of CD8+CD57+ T cells in acquired aplastic anemia. Investigators profiled TCR beta VDJ and CDR3 from genomic DNA template. TCRdb ran MiXCR on the reads and lists one entry per CDR3 protein. The table lists about 190,000 distinct CDR3 sequences, approximately 52% of them singletons, with 16% in the top ten. Sequencing was carried out using sorted CD4+, CD8+, or CD8+CD57+ T cells (not recorded which) from PBMCs. The receptor set was obtained from a human donor in good health, serving as a control.

Turning to this clonotype: This clone may be a read error of a much larger clone one base away. The chain combines TRBV4-3 with TRBJ1-5, with D maybe TRBD1 (5 bases). V was trimmed by 1 base and J by 2 bases, leaving 12 bases between them. Germline lookup yields CDR1 LGHNA and CDR2 YSLEER. This CDR3 is 16 amino acids long. CDR3 amino acids: CASSQGGGYGNQPQHF. CDR3 nucleotides: TGCGCCAGCAGCCAAGGGGGGGGGTATGGCAATCAGCCCCAGCATTTT.

This clonotype appeared a few times. The chain joins TRBV7-6 to TRBJ2-7; tentative D call: TRBD1 (5 bases). This CDR3 comprises 13 residues. The germline CDR1 and CDR2 sequences are SGHVS and FNYEAQ. V lost 5 bases, J lost 4 bases, and 12 bases lay in between. CDR3 protein: CASSQHQGYEQYF. The CDR3 bases are TGTGCCAGCAGCCAACATCAGGGATACGAGCAGTACTTC.

J is TRBJ2-1 and V is TRBV19, with 10 bases identical to TRBD2. V trimming: 5 bases; J trimming: 0 bases; junction bases outside the gene matches: 4. This CDR3 is 16 amino acids long. Germline V gene data show CDR1 as LNHDA and CDR2 as SQIVND (reference sequence). The CDR3: CASSGSGGSSYNEQFF. The CDR3 bases are TGTGCCAGTAGTGGTAGCGGGGGGAGCTCCTACAATGAGCAGTTCTTC. The variable domain in full, with the rest retrieved from reference TRBV19 and TRBJ2-1, is DGGITQSPKYLFRKEGQNVTLSCEQNLNHDAMYWYRQDPGQGLRLIYYSQIVNDFQKGDIAEGYSVSREKKESFPLTVTSAQKNPTAFYLCASSGSGGSSYNEQFFGPGTRLTVL.

The rearrangement joins TRBV7-6 to TRBJ2-7; no firm D call. Trimming took 3 bases from V and 13 from J, leaving 13 bases between them. Germline CDR1 reads SGHVS; CDR2 reads FNYEAQ. This CDR3 is 11 amino acids long. The CDR3 loop is CASSLSVTGYV. The CDR3 nucleotides are TGTGCCAGCAGCTTGAGCGTTACTGGATACGTC.

The chain recombines TRBV2 with TRBJ1-1; no clear D. In germline, CDR1 is SNHLY, CDR2 FYNNEI. The V end was cut by 1 base, the J end by 1 base, with 10 bases between. The CDR3 runs 15 residues. The CDR3: CASSEGNDRNTEAFF. The CDR3 nucleotides are TGTGCCAGCAGTGAAGGTAATGATCGGAACACTGAAGCTTTCTTT. The full variable domain, in which reference TRBV2 and TRBJ1-1 provide the parts outside the CDR3, is EPEVTQTPSHQVTQMGQEVILRCVPISNHLYFYWYRQILGQKVEFLVSFYNNEISEKSEIFDDQFSVERPDGSNFTLKIRSTKLEDSAMYFCASSEGNDRNTEAFFGQGTRLTVV.

The chain combines TRBV10-3 with TRBJ2-7; D ambiguous. The CDR3 runs to 12 residues. CDR1 is ENHRY, CDR2 SYGVKD, per germline. Trimming pared 10 bases from V and 6 bases from J, leaving 16 bases between. The CDR3 sequence is CASSPDPSEQYF. The CDR3 bases are TGTGCCAGTAGTCCAGACCCATCCGAGCAGTACTTC.

This clonotype was found many times. As DNA, the CDR3 is TGCAGTGCTGAACAGGGGGCGAACTATGGCTACACCTTC. It yields the protein CSAEQGANYGYTF. This sequence joins TRBV20-1 and TRBJ1-2, with TRBD1 matching over 9 bases. V shed 5 bases, J shed 2 bases, and the junction held 3 bases outside the gene matches. Germline CDR1 DFQATT, CDR2 SNEGSKA (reference sequence). This CDR3 spans 13 amino acids.

In this sample, this clonotype turned up many times. This sequence joins TRBV20-1 and TRBJ2-5; 7 bases fit TRBD2. V dropped 0 bases and J dropped 0; count of bases not matched to a gene: 13. The CDR3 has 18 amino acids. Germline lookup yields CDR1 DFQATT and CDR2 SNEGSKA (reference sequence). CDR3 coding DNA: TGCAGTGCTAGAGATAGCGAACCCCTAGCGGTGTACCAAGAGACCCAGTACTTC. Translation gives CSARDSEPLAVYQETQYF.

The chain couples TRBV7-6 to TRBJ2-7; 8 nucleotides line up with TRBD2. CDR1 is SGHVS, CDR2 FNYEAQ, per germline. The CDR3 length is 15 residues. The V segment lost 1 base and the J segment 4 bases; nucleotides outside the gene matches: 6. Here the CDR3 DNA reads TGTGCCAGCAGCTTAGTAACTAGCGGACCTTACGAGCAGTACTTC. It specifies CASSLVTSGPYEQYF. Full variable domain (remainder filled in from reference TRBV7-6 and TRBJ2-7): GAGVSQSPRYKVTKRGQDVALRCDPISGHVSLYWYRQALGQGPEFLTYFNYEAQQDKSGLPNDRFSAERPEGSISTLTIQRTEQRDSAMYRCASSLVTSGPYEQYFGPGTRLTVT.

The J gene is TRBJ1-5, the V gene TRBV20-1; 10 bases agree with TRBD1. The CDR3 loop spans 14 amino acids. The V gene's germline CDR1 is DFQATT and CDR2 SNEGSKA (reference sequence). V shed 5 bases and J 11 bases; nucleotides not matched to a gene: 12. CDR3 sequence: CSASRQGAAVAQHF. CDR3 nucleotide sequence: TGCAGTGCTTCCAGACAGGGGGCTGCGGTGGCCCAGCATTTT.

The chain carries TRBV20-1 and TRBJ1-2; TRBD1 agrees at 7 bases. V was pared by 5 bases and J by 3 bases, with 12 bases of the junction left unmatched. This CDR3 has 15 residues. In germline, CDR1 is DFQATT, CDR2 SNEGSKA (reference sequence). The CDR3 loop reads CSAPIQGGQDYGYTF. The CDR3 nucleotides read TGCAGTGCTCCGATTCAGGGGGGCCAGGACTATGGCTACACCTTC.

This clonotype was counted ten times or more. V usage is TRBV20-1 and J usage is TRBJ1-2, with 11 bases fitting TRBD1. Losses at the gene ends were 4 bases for V and 3 bases for J; bases not matched to a gene: 7. The germline gives CDR1 DFQATT, CDR2 SNEGSKA (reference sequence). The CDR3 length is 15 residues. This CDR3 reads CSATKTGQGDYGYTF. CDR3 sequence (DNA): TGCAGTGCTACCAAAACGGGACAGGGGGACTATGGCTACACCTTC.

This clonotype was seen at least ten times. The chain combines TRBV7-8 with TRBJ2-2; D might be TRBD2 (5 bases). Trimming took off 1 base at V and 5 bases at J, with 11 bases between the two ends. CDR3 size: 15 residues. Germline CDR1 is SGHVS and CDR2 is FQNEAQ. The chain's CDR3 is CASSLERTRTGELFF. As DNA, the CDR3 is TGTGCCAGCAGCTTAGAGCGGACCCGGACCGGGGAGCTGTTTTTT.

The chain is built from TRBV5-1 and TRBJ1-6; no reliable D call. In germline, CDR1 is SGHRS, CDR2 YFSETQ. The CDR3 length is 15 residues. Trimming shortened V by 0 bases and J by 3 bases, and 7 bases separated the two germline ends. In DNA form, the CDR3 reads TGCGCCAGCAGCTTGGAACAGTACTATAATTCACCCCTCCACTTT. Translation: CASSLEQYYNSPLHF.

This clonotype has only one observation. The chain links TRBV19 to TRBJ2-7, with TRBD2 matching over 7 bases. V was pared by 5 bases and J by 10 bases, with 14 bases of the junction left unmatched. This CDR3 is built from 14 residues. Germline V gene lookup returns CDR1 LNHDA and CDR2 SQIVND (reference sequence). The CDR3 region has the DNA TGTGCCAGTAGTCCTGGGACTACCCCGATTAGTCAGTACTTC. It yields the protein CASSPGTTPISQYF.

This clonotype was observed a few times. The chain is built from TRBV6-2 or TRBV6-3 and TRBJ2-1; D unclear. CDR1 and CDR2 from the germline V gene are MNHEY and SVGEGT. The CDR3 totals 12 residues. V shed 5 bases and J shed 9 bases, with 11 bases lying between them. This CDR3 reads CASSPLGGEQFF. CDR3 coding DNA: TGTGCCAGCAGTCCCCTAGGCGGTGAGCAGTTCTTC.

Points on this clonotype: The junction differs from germline at one of its ends, possibly a read error. This chain connects TRBV10-3 to TRBJ2-7; no clear D. This CDR3 is 13 amino acids long. The V gene's germline CDR1 is ENHRY and CDR2 SYGVKD. The CDR3 region is CASSLRSQYEQYF. The CDR3 DNA reads as TGTGCCAGCAGTTTACGGTCCCAATACGAGCAGTACTTC.

The rearrangement links TRBV15 to TRBJ2-7; tentative D call: TRBD1 (5 bases). Deletions cut 0 bases from V and 6 bases from J, with 9 bases between. The CDR3 contains 13 residues. CDR1 and CDR2 from the germline V gene are LNHNV and YYDKDF (reference sequence). The CDR3: CATSREPGREQYF. The CDR3 bases are TGTGCCACCAGCAGAGAACCAGGGCGCGAGCAGTACTTC. Full variable domain (outside the CDR3, taken from reference TRBV15 and TRBJ2-7): DAMVIQNPRYQVTQFGKPVTLSCSQTLNHNVMYWYQQKSSQAPKLLFHYYDKDFNNEADTPDNFQSRRPNTSFCFLDIRSPGLGDTAMYLCATSREPGREQYFGPGTRLTVT.

Regarding this clonotype: At one end the junction does not follow the germline gene, possibly because of a read error. CDR3 coding DNA: TGCAGCGCTAGACCGGGACTAGCGGACTCCTACGAGCAGTACTTC. Amino acid sequence: CSARPGLADSYEQYF. The rearrangement links TRBV20-1 to TRBJ2-7; 11 bases map to TRBD2. The CDR3 spans 15 residues. Germline V gene lookup returns CDR1 DFQATT and CDR2 SNEGSKA (reference sequence).

The V gene is TRBV19, the J gene TRBJ2-3; TRBD1 might be the D (5 bases). This CDR3 is 13 amino acids long. The V gene lost 6 bases and the J gene lost 11 bases, with 18 bases spanning the gap. Looked up from germline, CDR1 is LNHDA and CDR2 is SQIVND (reference sequence). In DNA form, the CDR3 reads TGTGCCAGTAGAACACAGGACGTTTCGGAGCAGTATTTT. This gives the protein CASRTQDVSEQYF.

The chain couples TRBV20-1 to TRBJ2-5; TRBD2 matches at 16 bases. J lost 2 bases, V lost 6 bases, and 3 bases had no gene match. Germline V lookup: CDR1 DFQATT, CDR2 SNEGSKA (reference sequence). There are 15 residues in the CDR3. This CDR3 is CSAMGLAGGQETQYF. DNA of the CDR3: TGCAGTGCCATGGGACTAGCGGGAGGGCAAGAGACCCAGTACTTC.

This chain links TRBV12-3 or TRBV12-4 with TRBJ2-3; D is perhaps TRBD2 (5 bases). This CDR3 is 11 amino acids long. The V and J ends lost 5 bases and 8 bases respectively, with 8 bases between them. CDR3: CASSARGTQYF. For the CDR3, the DNA is TGTGCCAGCAGTGCCCGGGGTACGCAGTATTTT.

The gene calls are TRBV10-3 and TRBJ1-2, with D maybe TRBD1 (5 bases). The CDR3 length is 15 residues. Germline assignment: CDR1 ENHRY and CDR2 SYGVKD. Trimming left V 6 bases short and J 5 bases short, with 19 bases between. The CDR3 reads CAISGVGQVTYGYTF. The CDR3 DNA reads as TGTGCCATCAGCGGGGTGGGGCAGGTGACTTATGGCTACACCTTC.

The chain uses TRBV15 and TRBJ1-5; D unclear. V shed 5 bases and J shed 6 bases, with 8 bases lying between them. Germline CDR1 reads LNHNV; CDR2 reads YYDKDF (reference sequence). The length of the CDR3 is 12 residues. The CDR3, as DNA: TGTGCCACCAGCGGGGTAAGTCAGCCCCAGCATTTT. It specifies CATSGVSQPQHF.

This clonotype qualifies as medium-sized. The genes are TRBV15 and TRBJ1-6; D call uncertain. Germline lookup yields CDR1 LNHNV and CDR2 YYDKDF (reference sequence). Trimming shortened V by 4 bases and J by 8 bases, and 6 bases separated the two germline ends. The CDR3 covers 12 residues. The CDR3 region has the DNA TGTGCCACCAGCACCTCGGATTCACCCCTCCACTTT. It translates to CATSTSDSPLHF.

The CDR3 nucleotides read TGTGCCAGCAGCCTAAGACTAGCGGGGTATGGCAATGAGCAGTTCTTC. Protein: CASSLRLAGYGNEQFF. The chain combines TRBV5-4 with TRBJ2-1, with TRBD2 identical over 11 bases. This CDR3 spans 16 amino acids. The ends lost 4 bases at V and 6 bases at J; junction bases unmatched: 9. Germline CDR1 SGHNT, CDR2 YYREEE (reference sequence).

A few counts support this clonotype. The rearrangement links TRBV27 to TRBJ2-2, with 7 bases aligning to TRBD1. CDR1 and CDR2 from the germline V gene are MNHEY and SMNVEV (reference sequence). J was trimmed by 0 bases and V by 6 bases; bases with no gene match: 4. The CDR3 has 15 residues. The CDR3 nucleotides are TGTGCCAGCAGACAGGGGATAACGAACACCGGGGAGCTGTTTTTT. It codes for CASRQGITNTGELFF.

This clonotype was seen ten or more times. This sequence joins TRBV7-9 and TRBJ2-1; unclear D gene. Germline lookup yields CDR1 SEHNR and CDR2 FQNEAQ (reference sequence). V lost 1 base to trimming and J lost 16 bases, with 14 bases between them. This CDR3 region has 12 residues. In nucleotides, the CDR3 is TGTGCCAGCAGCTTAGAATCGAGAAACGGATTCTTC. Translating it yields CASSLESRNGFF.

The V and J genes are TRBV20-1 and TRBJ1-1; 8 bases are a match to TRBD1. There are 13 residues in the CDR3. Per germline, CDR1 DFQATT and CDR2 SNEGSKA (reference sequence). With V trimmed by 6 bases and J by 1 base, 4 bases remained unmatched. The CDR3 spells CSAGQGGNTEAFF. The DNA for the CDR3 is TGCAGTGCAGGACAGGGAGGGAACACTGAAGCTTTCTTT.

This clonotype occurred a few times. The CDR3 nucleotides read TGTGCCAGCTCGAAAACAGTCAGGGGGAATGAGCAGTTCTTC. Protein product: CASSKTVRGNEQFF. The genes are TRBV7-9 and TRBJ2-1; TRBD1 matches at 7 bases. V lost 8 bases, J lost 7 bases, and 11 bases stayed unmatched. The CDR3 spans 14 residues. Germline V gene sequence: CDR1 SEHNR, CDR2 FQNEAQ (reference sequence).

This clonotype was seen a single time. This rearrangement joins TRBV10-3 to TRBJ1-1; possible D gene TRBD1, 6 bases. With 2 bases removed from V and 10 bases from J, the gap between germline ends came to 17 bases. Germline loops: CDR1 ENHRY, CDR2 SYGVKD. The length of the CDR3 is 14 residues. The CDR3: CAISETGGQTTAFF. DNA for the CDR3: TGTGCCATCAGTGAGACGGGCGGACAGACAACAGCTTTCTTT.

This clonotype was found many times. The rearrangement joins TRBV10-2 to TRBJ1-6; TRBD1 agrees at 7 bases. CDR1 is WSHSY, CDR2 SAAADI, per germline. V was pared by 1 base and J by 5 bases, with 2 bases of the junction left unmatched. CDR3 length equals 15 residues. DNA for the CDR3: TGCGCCAGCAGTGAGTACGGGACAGATAATTCACCCCTCCACTTT. It is translated as CASSEYGTDNSPLHF.